The 30 T cell receptor beta chains given below trace back to one sample, sequenced in a study of ipilimumab plus nivolumab after autologous stem cell transplantation. Sequenced by immunoSEQ multiplex PCR; TCRdb stores in-frame clones only, minus some. The table lists approximately 17,000 clones, around 68% of them singletons. The specimen comprised PBMCs, sampled in a trial of ipilimumab plus nivolumab as post-transplant consolidation. The origin of the receptors is a male donor with diffuse large B-cell lymphoma.

This clone was detected only a few times. The chain combines TRBV9 with TRBJ2-2; possible D gene TRBD1, 5 bases. V was clipped by 0 bases and J by 3 bases, with 6 bases between them. Germline V gives CDR1 SGDLS, CDR2 YYNGEE. This CDR3 is 14 amino acids long. Written as DNA, the CDR3 is TGTGCCAGCAGCGTAGGACAGCACACCGGGGAGCTGTTTTTT. Translation gives CASSVGQHTGELFF.

This rearrangement joins TRBV5-1 to TRBJ1-5, with TRBD1 matching 8 bases. Germline CDR1 is SGHRS and CDR2 is YFSETQ. CDR3 length equals 14 residues. With 4 bases clipped from V and 8 bases from J, the junction kept 8 bases outside the gene matches. For the CDR3, the DNA is TGCGCCAGCAGCGGGACAGGTCGGGGTGAGCCCCAGCATTTT. This gives the protein CASSGTGRGEPQHF.

As concerns this clone: Other DNA sequences in this sample translate to the same CDR3. This chain joins TRBV7-2 and TRBJ2-3; TRBD2 agrees at 8 bases. CDR1 and CDR2 (germline): SGHTA, FQGNSA. This CDR3 comprises 15 residues. The V and J ends lost 3 bases and 4 bases, in that order; junction bases with no gene match: 6. DNA for the CDR3: TGTGCCAGCAGCTTCACTAGCGGCCACCCAGATACGCAGTATTTT. Translation: CASSFTSGHPDTQYF.

The chain is built from TRBV9 and TRBJ1-2; maybe TRBD1 (5 bases). The CDR3 spans 15 residues. V lost 4 bases to trimming and J lost 5 bases, with 18 bases between them. CDR1 SGDLS and CDR2 YYNGEE come from the germline V gene. The CDR3 sequence is CASSPSGTTFYGYTF. CDR3 coding DNA: TGTGCCAGCAGCCCCTCCGGGACGACCTTTTATGGCTACACCTTC.

This clone has only one observation. This chain connects TRBV6-6 to TRBJ2-7, with D possibly being TRBD1 (6 bases). The CDR3 consists of 14 residues. Germline V gene lookup returns CDR1 MNHNY and CDR2 SVGAGI (reference sequence). Trimming removed 9 bases at V and 2 bases at J, with 17 bases between. The CDR3 loop is CASGGRGITYEQYF. CDR3 DNA: TGTGCCAGTGGGGGTAGGGGGATTACCTACGAGCAGTACTTC.

Points on this clone: Other DNA variants within this sample encode the same CDR3. V usage is TRBV9 and J usage is TRBJ2-1, with 8 bases identical to TRBD2. CDR3 length equals 14 residues. Looked up from germline, CDR1 is SGDLS and CDR2 is YYNGEE. V lost 0 bases, J lost 6 bases, and 2 bases stayed unmatched. The CDR3: CASSVAGGGNEQFF. The CDR3 bases are TGTGCCAGCAGCGTAGCGGGGGGGGGCAATGAGCAGTTCTTC.

This clone was detected a few times. The chain combines TRBV5-4 with TRBJ1-1; 7 bases fit TRBD1. This CDR3 is built from 14 residues. V lost 1 base and J lost 4; bases outside the gene matches: 4. CDR1 SGHNT and CDR2 YYREEE come from the germline V gene (reference sequence). The CDR3 here is CASSLRGHVTEAFF. In DNA form, the CDR3 reads TGTGCCAGCAGCTTGAGGGGGCACGTCACTGAAGCTTTCTTT.

This rearrangement joins TRBV5-6 to TRBJ1-5; no clear D. Germline-derived CDR1 and CDR2 are SGHDT and YYEEEE. The ends were cut back, 4 bases at V and 4 bases at J, with 9 bases in the middle. The CDR3 runs 13 residues. This CDR3 is CASSLGLNQPQHF. CDR3 nucleotide sequence: TGTGCCAGCAGCCTCGGGCTTAATCAGCCCCAGCATTTT.

Turning to this clone: A read error may produce the germline difference seen at one junction end. This CDR3 reads CASSLGAVSSEQYF. In nucleotides, the CDR3 is TGTGCCAGCAGCTTAGGCGCAGTCTCCTCCGAGCAGTACTTC. The chain uses TRBV7-9 and TRBJ2-7; D is undetermined. This CDR3 is built from 14 residues. Germline V lookup: CDR1 SEHNR, CDR2 FQNEAQ (reference sequence).

This clone was detected once. The rearrangement uses TRBV7-3 and TRBJ1-1; D gene ambiguous. CDR1 is SGHTA, CDR2 FQGTGA, per germline. This CDR3 region has 13 residues. V shed 2 bases and J shed 2 bases, with 6 bases lying between them. CDR3 coding DNA: TGTGCCAGCAGCTTATCGGGAAACACTGAAGCTTTCTTT. Translation gives CASSLSGNTEAFF.

CDR3 bases: TGTGCCATCAGTGGGGGAGTCTGGGACACGAACACCGGGGAGCTGTTTTTT. It encodes CAISGGVWDTNTGELFF. The chain links TRBV10-3 to TRBJ2-2, with D perhaps TRBD1 (6 bases). This CDR3 region has 17 residues. The V end lost 4 bases, the J end lost 0 bases, and 15 bases lay between the germline ends. Germline lookup yields CDR1 ENHRY and CDR2 SYGVKD.

The V call is TRBV27, the J call TRBJ2-1; the D gene is possibly TRBD1 (6 bases). V was clipped by 6 bases and J by 11 bases, with 11 bases between them. Germline CDR1 reads MNHEY; CDR2 reads SMNVEV (reference sequence). This CDR3 is 11 amino acids long. CDR3 DNA: TGTGCCAGCAGGCATCAGGGGAAGCAGTTCTTC. This encodes CASRHQGKQFF.

Here the CDR3 DNA reads TGTGCCAGCAGCCGACAGGATGAAGCTTTCTTT. Encoded protein: CASSRQDEAFF. This rearrangement joins TRBV2 to TRBJ1-1, with a possible D match to TRBD1 (6 bases). This CDR3 comprises 11 residues. Trimming removed 6 bases at V and 7 bases at J, with 9 bases between. CDR1 is SNHLY, CDR2 FYNNEI, per germline.

This clone was counted a few times. This chain joins TRBV6-4 and TRBJ1-6; 7 bases align to TRBD1. In germline, CDR1 is MRHNA, CDR2 SNTAGT. This CDR3 has 14 amino acids. V dropped 6 bases and J dropped 7; count of bases not matched to a gene: 6. CDR3 loop: CASRIGQVNSPLHF. The CDR3 coding sequence is TGTGCCAGCAGGATCGGACAGGTAAATTCACCCCTCCACTTT.

The chain uses TRBV6-1 and TRBJ1-2; TRBD1 agrees at 7 bases. This CDR3 comprises 16 residues. V trimming: 4 bases; J trimming: 3 bases; junction bases outside the gene matches: 11. From germline, CDR1 is MNHNS and CDR2 SASEGT. CDR3 coding DNA: TGTGCCAGCAGTGGCTTTTCCCGGGACAGCGACTATGGCTACACCTTC. Translation gives CASSGFSRDSDYGYTF.

The chain carries TRBV27 and TRBJ2-7, with 7 bases matching TRBD2. Germline V CDR1 and CDR2: MNHEY, SMNVEV (reference sequence). The CDR3 totals 16 residues. With V trimmed by 0 bases and J by 0 bases, 5 bases remained unmatched. DNA for the CDR3: TGTGCCAGCAGTTTATCCTTGCGGGGGTACTCCTACGAGCAGTACTTC. Protein: CASSLSLRGYSYEQYF.

The CDR3 region has the DNA TGCGCCAGCACACAGGGTGGCTCCTACGAGCAGTACTTC. Protein product: CASTQGGSYEQYF. The J gene is TRBJ2-7, the V gene TRBV10-2, with D maybe TRBD1 (6 bases). The CDR3 consists of 13 residues. From germline, CDR1 is WSHSY and CDR2 SAAADI. Trimming removed 7 bases at V and 0 bases at J, with 10 bases between.

The chain joins TRBV5-6 to TRBJ1-2, with 7 positions matching TRBD1. The V segment lost 6 bases and the J segment 8 bases; nucleotides outside the gene matches: 10. The CDR3 consists of 13 residues. CDR1 and CDR2 (germline): SGHDT, YYEEEE. For the CDR3, the DNA is TGTGCCAGCAAGCCGAGACTGGGACAGGGCTACACCTTC. This codes for CASKPRLGQGYTF.

The chain employs TRBV10-3 and TRBJ1-5, with unresolved D. From germline, CDR1 is ENHRY and CDR2 SYGVKD. The CDR3 is made up of 14 amino acids. Trimming cost V 5 bases and J 7 bases, with 15 bases left between them. The CDR3: CAISPTVTGQPQHF. CDR3 DNA sequence: TGTGCCATCAGTCCCACCGTGACGGGGCAGCCCCAGCATTTT.

The chain employs TRBV29-1 and TRBJ2-7; 10 positions match TRBD2. J lost 4 bases, V lost 3 bases, and 9 bases had no gene match. The CDR3 spans 15 residues. CDR1 and CDR2 from the germline V gene are SQVTM and ANQGSEA. The chain's CDR3 is CSVEAPSGRAYEQYF. DNA for the CDR3: TGCAGCGTTGAGGCTCCGAGCGGGAGGGCGTACGAGCAGTACTTC.

The chain recombines TRBV5-4 with TRBJ2-3; 7 nucleotides align to TRBD1. This CDR3 spans 15 amino acids. Germline V lookup: CDR1 SGHNT, CDR2 YYREEE (reference sequence). V lost 2 bases and J lost 1; bases outside the gene matches: 4. Written as DNA, the CDR3 is TGTGCCAGCAGCTTAGGGACAGTAGGCACAGATACGCAGTATTTT. Residues: CASSLGTVGTDTQYF.

V and J are TRBV27 and TRBJ1-3; tentative D call: TRBD1 (5 bases). This CDR3 has 14 residues. V lost 6 bases and J lost 0, with 9 bases in between. Germline CDR1 is MNHEY and CDR2 is SMNVEV (reference sequence). The CDR3 loop reads CASRRGTSGNTIYF. The CDR3 DNA reads as TGTGCCAGCAGAAGGGGTACCTCTGGAAACACCATATATTTT.

A few counts support this clone. The chain is built from TRBV19 and TRBJ1-2, with a weak D call TRBD1 (5 bases). The CDR3 extends over 14 amino acids. V was cut by 3 bases and J by 4 bases, with 12 bases left in between. The germline gives CDR1 LNHDA, CDR2 SQIVND (reference sequence). The CDR3 is CASSIGADIYGYTF. The CDR3 nucleotides read TGTGCCAGTAGTATCGGGGCAGATATCTATGGCTACACCTTC. Variable domain in full (rest from reference TRBV19 and TRBJ1-2): DGGITQSPKYLFRKEGQNVTLSCEQNLNHDAMYWYRQDPGQGLRLIYYSQIVNDFQKGDIAEGYSVSREKKESFPLTVTSAQKNPTAFYLCASSIGADIYGYTFGSGTRLTVV.

The rearrangement joins TRBV27 to TRBJ2-5, with 8 positions matching TRBD1. The CDR3 runs 15 residues. J lost 4 bases, V lost 5 bases, and 9 bases had no gene match. The germline V gene encodes CDR1 MNHEY and CDR2 SMNVEV (reference sequence). This chain's CDR3 is CASSIDTGGRETQYF. The CDR3 DNA follows: TGTGCCAGCAGTATCGACACAGGGGGGCGAGAGACCCAGTACTTC.

The rearrangement joins TRBV6-5 to TRBJ2-7; D uncertain. The CDR3 is made up of 13 amino acids. The V end lost 6 bases, the J end lost 7 bases, and 16 bases lay between the germline ends. Germline CDR1 reads MNHEY; CDR2 reads SVGAGI. This CDR3 reads CASSTSWGTEQYF. The DNA for the CDR3 is TGTGCCAGCAGCACCTCTTGGGGAACAGAGCAGTACTTC.

This chain joins TRBV9 and TRBJ1-3; no clear D. V lost 1 base and J 4 bases, leaving 15 bases between the germline ends. Germline CDR1 SGDLS, CDR2 YYNGEE. The CDR3 is 16 residues long. The CDR3 is CASSVQDPASGNTIYF. Written as DNA, the CDR3 is TGTGCCAGCAGCGTACAGGACCCGGCATCGGGAAACACCATATATTTT. Full variable domain (outside the CDR3, taken from reference TRBV9 and TRBJ1-3): DSGVTQTPKHLITATGQRVTLRCSPRSGDLSVYWYQQSLDQGLQFLIQYYNGEERAKGNILERFSAQQFPDLHSELNLSSLELGDSALYFCASSVQDPASGNTIYFGEGSWLTVV.

V gene TRBV4-1 combines with J gene TRBJ1-5, with D unclear. Trimming took off 0 bases at V and 11 bases at J, with 11 bases between the two ends. Looked up from germline, CDR1 is MGHRA and CDR2 is YSYEKL. The CDR3 loop spans 13 amino acids. CDR3 sequence: CASSQEQFLAQHF. CDR3 sequence (DNA): TGCGCCAGCAGCCAAGAGCAGTTCCTGGCCCAGCATTTT.

This clone was seen once. The gene calls are TRBV7-2 and TRBJ2-3; 8 positions match TRBD1. The J segment lost 4 bases and the V segment lost 3 bases, leaving 6 bases of the junction unmatched. Looked up from germline, CDR1 is SGHTA and CDR2 is FQGNSA. The CDR3 is 15 amino acids. The CDR3 DNA is TGTGCCAGCAGCTTTAGACAGGGGTTGGCAGATACGCAGTATTTT. It codes for CASSFRQGLADTQYF.

This clone came up many times. The chain has TRBV7-3 and TRBJ2-3; D not resolved. Trimming left V 5 bases short and J 2 bases short, with 8 bases between. The germline V gene encodes CDR1 SGHTA and CDR2 FQGTGA. The CDR3 is 13 residues long. The CDR3 sequence: CASSTTNTDTQYF. The DNA for the CDR3 is TGTGCCAGCAGCACTACGAACACAGATACGCAGTATTTT. Drawing the rest from reference TRBV7-3 and TRBJ2-3, the complete variable domain is GAGVSQTPSNKVTEKGKYVELRCDPISGHTALYWYRQSLGQGPEFLIYFQGTGAADDSGLPNDRFFAVRPEGSVSTLKIQRTERGDSAVYLCASSTTNTDTQYFGPGTRLTVL.

This clone has a count of ten or more. CDR3 in DNA: TGTGCCAGCAGCGTAGGTATCAGCAGCTACGAGCAGTACTTC. Its translation is CASSVGISSYEQYF. V usage is TRBV9 and J usage is TRBJ2-7; D is unclear. This CDR3 comprises 14 residues. In germline, CDR1 is SGDLS, CDR2 YYNGEE. Deletions cut 0 bases from V and 3 bases from J, with 10 bases between.